This T cell receptor (beta chain) was recorded in a study of T cell responses to AZD1222 COVID-19 vaccine. Study information: Second-dose recipients at about 4 or about 12 weeks were treated as one pooled group.

Generated by immunoSEQ multiplex PCR, the TCRdb table keeps only in-frame clones and is missing some. The repertoire has some 64,000 clones, about 90% of them found once; the top ten carry roughly 17%. About this clone itself: Its antigen is currently unknown.

Study-wide results and limits: Among AZD1222 vaccinees, only six were seropositive at baseline.

Sequencing was performed on peripheral blood, taken on day 0 of AZD1222 vaccination. This receptor was identified in an adult in good health.

The CDR3 sequence: CASSPLENSPLHF. For the CDR3, the DNA is TGCGCCAGCAGCCCCCTGGAGAATTCACCCCTCCACTTT. J is TRBJ1-6 and V is TRBV5-1; the D is unclear. There are 13 residues in the CDR3. Trimming removed 4 bases from V and 7 bases from J, with 9 bases in between. Germline values: CDR1 SGHRS, CDR2 YFSETQ.